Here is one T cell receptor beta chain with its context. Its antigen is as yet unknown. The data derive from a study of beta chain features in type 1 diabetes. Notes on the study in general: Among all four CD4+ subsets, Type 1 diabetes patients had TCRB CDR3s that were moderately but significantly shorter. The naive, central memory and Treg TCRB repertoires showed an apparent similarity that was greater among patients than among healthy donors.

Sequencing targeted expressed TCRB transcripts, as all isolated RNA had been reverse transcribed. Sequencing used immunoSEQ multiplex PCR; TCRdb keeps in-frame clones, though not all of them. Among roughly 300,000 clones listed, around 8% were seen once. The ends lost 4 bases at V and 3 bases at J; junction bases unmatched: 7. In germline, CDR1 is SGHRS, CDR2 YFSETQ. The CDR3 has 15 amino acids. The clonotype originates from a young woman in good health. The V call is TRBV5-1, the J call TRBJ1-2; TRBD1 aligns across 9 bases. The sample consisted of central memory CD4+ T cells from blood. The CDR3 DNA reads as TGCGCCAGCAGCACATCGACAGGGGGTGACTATGGCTACACCTTC. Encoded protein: CASSTSTGGDYGYTF.